This T cell receptor (beta chain) was sequenced in a study of CD8 T cells in ankylosing spondylitis. Points from the study as a whole: The clones that were linked to disease were reported to be significantly enriched in matched synovial fluid samples from ankylosing spondylitis patients. CD8+ cells made up the disease-linked clones, which were relatively rare in peripheral blood. Apparently characteristic of ankylosing spondylitis blood was a TCR beta motif (fewer than 10 highly homologous variants).

This clonotype was recorded a few times. Its target is not known. V was pared by 6 bases and J by 5 bases, with 8 bases of the junction left unmatched. Germline CDR1 is DFQATT and CDR2 is SNEGSKA (reference sequence). This CDR3 spans 14 amino acids. TCR beta libraries were made by quantitative 5'-RACE with molecular barcodes. TCRdb itself ran the 5' RACE reads through MiXCR, one entry per CDR3 protein. The table lists 750,000 to 850,000 distinct CDR3 sequences, 12% of them singletons. Sequenced: blood, either unsorted or a sorted T cell fraction (not recorded which). The source of this sequence is a male donor with ankylosing spondylitis. The chain uses TRBV20-1 and TRBJ2-5; 11 bases agree with TRBD2. CDR3 bases: TGCAGTGCCGGAACTAGCGGGAGACGTGAGACCCAGTACTTC. As protein: CSAGTSGRRETQYF.